The rows below give T cell receptor beta chains drawn from one sample of a study of blood T cells in healthy people across ages. TCRdb re-derived calls from the 5' RACE reads in MiXCR, one entry per CDR3 protein. The sample shows 1.5 million to 2 million distinct CDR3 sequences, roughly 52% of them seen only once. Material for sequencing was blood. The receptor source for this set is a woman aged 40-49 years in good health. Each CDR3 is given without its conserved first and last residue. A D gene is named only where the DNA matches it firmly. Not every row has a clone size; where given, it reads once, few, many or a size class.

v_call: TRBV20-1; clone_size: .; d_call: .; j_call: TRBJ1-5; cdr3_aa: SAREGVYSNQPQH
v_call: TRBV7-2; clone_size: .; d_call: .; j_call: TRBJ1-5; cdr3_aa: ASSSNRNLYRPQH
v_call: TRBV6-2/TRBV6-3; clone_size: few; d_call: .; j_call: TRBJ2-5; cdr3_aa: ASSRRGQTQY
v_call: TRBV7-9; clone_size: .; d_call: .; j_call: .; cdr3_aa: ASSDGQYLFEQY
v_call: TRBV20-1; clone_size: .; d_call: .; j_call: TRBJ1-1; cdr3_aa: SARETDRRSEAF
v_call: TRBV29-1; clone_size: few; d_call: .; j_call: TRBJ2-7; cdr3_aa: SVVGLSYEQY
v_call: TRBV29-1; clone_size: .; d_call: .; j_call: TRBJ2-1; cdr3_aa: SVSDNNEQF
v_call: TRBV6-5; clone_size: .; d_call: TRBD2; j_call: TRBJ2-2; cdr3_aa: ASSYSLSEAGGPFAGELF
v_call: TRBV6-2/TRBV6-3; clone_size: few; d_call: TRBD2; j_call: TRBJ2-3; cdr3_aa: ASSYGRSGGAQDTQY
v_call: TRBV4-3; clone_size: few; d_call: TRBD1; j_call: TRBJ1-2; cdr3_aa: ASSLRTGGHYGYT
v_call: TRBV6-6; clone_size: .; d_call: TRBD1; j_call: TRBJ1-1; cdr3_aa: ASSSQGASIMNTEAF
v_call: TRBV12-3/TRBV12-4; clone_size: .; d_call: .; j_call: TRBJ2-4; cdr3_aa: ASSLSVTTAHREQY
v_call: TRBV12-3/TRBV12-4; clone_size: few; d_call: TRBD1; j_call: TRBJ2-3; cdr3_aa: ASSDDRGTQY
v_call: TRBV20-1; clone_size: .; d_call: .; j_call: TRBJ1-5; cdr3_aa: SAEPQHGSNQPQH
v_call: TRBV9; clone_size: .; d_call: TRBD1; j_call: TRBJ1-2; cdr3_aa: ASSETGTGNYGYT
v_call: TRBV7-9; clone_size: .; d_call: .; j_call: TRBJ2-7; cdr3_aa: ASILGVTSGTQY
v_call: TRBV5-1; clone_size: .; d_call: .; j_call: TRBJ2-2; cdr3_aa: ASSFESTGELF
v_call: TRBV6-5; clone_size: .; d_call: .; j_call: TRBJ2-7; cdr3_aa: ASSCSTGSSYEQY
v_call: TRBV2; clone_size: few; d_call: .; j_call: TRBJ2-3; cdr3_aa: ASSERRLGTQY
v_call: TRBV4-1; clone_size: .; d_call: .; j_call: TRBJ2-2; cdr3_aa: ASSQVGQGMNTGELF
v_call: TRBV4-1; clone_size: .; d_call: .; j_call: .; cdr3_aa: ASSQDLPQVIHEQY
v_call: TRBV29-1; clone_size: .; d_call: .; j_call: TRBJ2-3; cdr3_aa: SVAGTPRADTQY
v_call: TRBV11-2; clone_size: .; d_call: .; j_call: TRBJ2-3; cdr3_aa: ASLSTDSTDTQY
v_call: TRBV6-5; clone_size: few; d_call: .; j_call: TRBJ1-6; cdr3_aa: ASSYSPGQGFSYNSPLH
v_call: TRBV11-1; clone_size: .; d_call: .; j_call: TRBJ2-3; cdr3_aa: ASSGAGHSGTDTQY
v_call: TRBV5-1; clone_size: .; d_call: .; j_call: TRBJ1-4; cdr3_aa: ASRGVQNEKLF
v_call: TRBV19; clone_size: .; d_call: .; j_call: TRBJ1-2; cdr3_aa: ASTGREPNYGYT
v_call: TRBV4-1; clone_size: few; d_call: .; j_call: TRBJ1-5; cdr3_aa: ASSQVLGARQPQH
v_call: TRBV27; clone_size: few; d_call: .; j_call: TRBJ2-3; cdr3_aa: ASSPTPGLIADTQY
v_call: TRBV6-5; clone_size: .; d_call: .; j_call: TRBJ1-1; cdr3_aa: ASSYSSKNTEAF
v_call: TRBV27; clone_size: .; d_call: TRBD1; j_call: TRBJ2-1; cdr3_aa: ASSPTSGQGMNEQF
v_call: TRBV29-1; clone_size: many; d_call: .; j_call: TRBJ2-7; cdr3_aa: SVEGVGSYEQY
v_call: TRBV6-2/TRBV6-3; clone_size: .; d_call: TRBD2; j_call: TRBJ2-1; cdr3_aa: ASSLPGLADSYNEQF
v_call: TRBV6-6; clone_size: .; d_call: .; j_call: TRBJ2-3; cdr3_aa: ASSYSAEADTQY
v_call: TRBV7-9; clone_size: .; d_call: .; j_call: TRBJ1-2; cdr3_aa: ASSSSQAARPNYGYT
v_call: TRBV20-1; clone_size: few; d_call: TRBD2; j_call: .; cdr3_aa: SASDGRDGGSEQY
v_call: TRBV2; clone_size: .; d_call: TRBD1; j_call: TRBJ1-5; cdr3_aa: ASLDRDSNQPQH
v_call: TRBV12-3/TRBV12-4; clone_size: .; d_call: .; j_call: .; cdr3_aa: ASSLVRLPSYEQY
v_call: TRBV15; clone_size: .; d_call: TRBD1; j_call: TRBJ2-1; cdr3_aa: ATSRDRGDDHLYNEQF
v_call: TRBV27; clone_size: few; d_call: TRBD2; j_call: TRBJ2-3; cdr3_aa: ASSLTPSGGTDTQY
v_call: TRBV5-4; clone_size: .; d_call: .; j_call: TRBJ1-2; cdr3_aa: ASRARKGEANYGYT
v_call: TRBV6-5; clone_size: once; d_call: TRBD1; j_call: TRBJ1-6; cdr3_aa: ASRGKGAHSNSPLH
v_call: TRBV15; clone_size: .; d_call: .; j_call: TRBJ1-4; cdr3_aa: ATSSTSRGATNEKLF
v_call: TRBV10-3; clone_size: few; d_call: .; j_call: TRBJ2-1; cdr3_aa: AISESGLARYNEQF
v_call: TRBV29-1; clone_size: few; d_call: TRBD2; j_call: TRBJ2-1; cdr3_aa: SAEGLGANEQF